This T cell receptor beta chain was identified in a study of blood T cell repertoires in COVID-19. This clone was seen just once. The germline V and J ends were trimmed by 5 bases and 5 bases, with 20 bases remaining between them. Germline V lookup: CDR1 SGDLS, CDR2 YYNGEE. This CDR3 comprises 16 residues. The table came from immunoSEQ multiplex PCR; TCRdb's copy has only in-frame clones and leaves some out. The profile shows fewer than 300,000 clones, around 90% of them singletons. V and J are TRBV9 and TRBJ2-1, with D perhaps TRBD2 (6 bases). The receptor was derived from a woman aged 25-40 years who had recovered from COVID-19. Input material: PBMCs or T cells enriched from blood (not recorded which). CDR3 coding DNA: TGTGCCAGCAGAGATCCACGGGACTCAACCCACAATGAGCAGTTCTTC. Its protein is CASRDPRDSTHNEQFF.